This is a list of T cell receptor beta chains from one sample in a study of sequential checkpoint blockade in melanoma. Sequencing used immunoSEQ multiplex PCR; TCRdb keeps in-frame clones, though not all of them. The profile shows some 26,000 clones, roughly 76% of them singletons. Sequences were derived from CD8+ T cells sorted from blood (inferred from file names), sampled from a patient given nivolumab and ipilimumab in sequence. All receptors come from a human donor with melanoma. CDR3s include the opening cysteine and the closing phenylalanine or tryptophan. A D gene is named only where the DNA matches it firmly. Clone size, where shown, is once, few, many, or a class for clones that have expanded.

CASRASGSSYNEQFF | TGTGCCAGCAGGGCTAGCGGCAGCTCCTACAATGAGCAGTTCTTC | TRBD2 | TRBJ2-1 | TRBV9 | NA
CASSIRTGLFQPQHF | TGTGCCAGCAGCATTCGGACAGGGCTTTTTCAGCCCCAGCATTTT | TRBD1 | TRBJ1-5 | TRBV7-8 | NA
CASSPSLSYNEQFF | TGTGCCAGCAGCCCGTCTCTCTCCTACAATGAGCAGTTCTTC | NA | TRBJ2-1 | TRBV13 | NA
CASSETGATNEKLFF | TGCGCCAGCAGTGAGACAGGGGCAACTAATGAAAAACTGTTTTTT | TRBD1 | TRBJ1-4 | TRBV10-2 | NA
CASSPWDRGTGYTF | TGTGCCAGCAGCCCTTGGGACAGGGGGACTGGCTACACCTTC | TRBD1 | TRBJ1-2 | TRBV7-6 | NA
CASSEGGQGYNEQFF | TGTGCCAGCAGTGAGGGGGGACAGGGGTACAATGAGCAGTTCTTC | TRBD1 | TRBJ2-1 | TRBV2 | NA
CASRTILQGAYEQYF | TGTGCCAGCAGGACAATCTTACAGGGAGCCTACGAGCAGTACTTC | NA | TRBJ2-7 | TRBV28 | NA
CASSIAGYSNQPQHF | TGTGCCAGTAGTATAGCAGGGTATAGCAATCAGCCCCAGCATTTT | NA | TRBJ1-5 | TRBV19 | few
CASSLSRRAAYNEQFF | TGTGCCAGCAGTTTATCACGCAGGGCGGCTTACAATGAGCAGTTCTTC | NA | TRBJ2-1 | TRBV27 | NA
CASSPGQGSNQPQHF | TGTGCCAGCAGCCCGGGACAGGGAAGCAATCAGCCCCAGCATTTT | TRBD1 | TRBJ1-5 | TRBV7-9 | NA
CASSLAQGSRNTEAFF | TGCGCCAGCAGCTTGGCCCAGGGTTCTCGGAACACTGAAGCTTTCTTT | NA | TRBJ1-1 | TRBV5-1 | NA
CASSQGFSSPRSQGTQYF | TGCGCCAGCAGCCAAGGGTTTTCTTCCCCCAGGTCCCAGGGGACCCAGTACTTC | NA | TRBJ2-5 | TRBV4-1 | once
CASSPEGSGLSAFF | TGTGCCAGCAGCCCTGAGGGCTCCGGTCTGAGTGCTTTCTTT | NA | TRBJ1-1 | TRBV2 | NA
CASRTGSSYEQYF | TGCGCCAGCAGGACCGGGTCCTCCTACGAGCAGTACTTC | NA | TRBJ2-7 | TRBV10-2 | NA
CASSFSGYSTEAFF | TGTGCCAGCAGTTTTAGTGGCTACAGCACTGAAGCTTTCTTT | NA | TRBJ1-1 | TRBV27 | NA
CASSTLPGSGRSPNEQFF | TGTGCCAGTAGCACCCTCCCAGGAAGCGGGAGGTCGCCGAATGAGCAGTTCTTC | TRBD2 | TRBJ2-1 | TRBV19 | NA
CSGREKGEQFF | TGCAGCGGGCGGGAGAAGGGGGAGCAGTTCTTC | TRBD2 | TRBJ2-1 | TRBV29-1 | NA
CAAGPQGHYEQYF | TGTGCCGCAGGCCCCCAGGGCCACTACGAGCAGTACTTC | NA | TRBJ2-7 | TRBV27 | NA
CATSDRMNTEAFF | TGTGCCACCTCGGACAGGATGAACACTGAAGCTTTCTTT | TRBD1 | TRBJ1-1 | TRBV19 | NA
CASSLGPVANVLTF | TGTGCCAGCAGCCTGGGGCCTGTAGCCAACGTCCTGACTTTC | NA | TRBJ2-6 | TRBV5-6 | NA
CAWILGGGYTF | TGTGCCTGGATTCTAGGGGGCGGCTACACCTTC | TRBD1 | TRBJ1-2 | TRBV30 | NA
CASSLGTQGWSNQPQHF | TGTGCCAGCAGCTTAGGGACTCAAGGGTGGAGCAATCAGCCCCAGCATTTT | NA | TRBJ1-5 | TRBV7-9 | few
CASSLGASYEQYF | TGTGCCAGCAGTTTGGGGGCCTCCTACGAGCAGTACTTC | NA | TRBJ2-7 | TRBV27 | NA
CASSLTVSGGGTDTQYF | TGTGCCAGCAGCCTGACCGTTAGCGGGGGAGGAACAGATACGCAGTATTTT | TRBD2 | TRBJ2-3 | TRBV13 | NA
CASSLGRFQETQYF | TGTGCCAGCAGCTTAGGCAGGTTCCAAGAGACCCAGTACTTC | NA | TRBJ2-5 | TRBV7-6 | NA